These T cell receptor beta chains were read from a single sample in a study of cytomegalovirus exposure and HLA in healthy donors. The table came from immunoSEQ multiplex PCR; TCRdb's copy has only in-frame clones and leaves some out. Here the sample spans about 150,000 clones, under 85% being singletons. Sample: PBMCs. These receptors were collected from a man between 18 and 29 years old in good health and CMV-seronegative. Each CDR3 is given with its conserved first and last residue. The order of the fields is clone size, V gene, J gene, D gene, CDR3 protein, CDR3 DNA. A D gene is named only where the DNA matches it firmly. Not all rows give a size; the values are once, few, many and, for expanded clones, a class.

NA	TRBV5-1	TRBJ2-2	NA	CASSGQGLGTGELFF	TGCGCCAGCAGCGGCCAGGGGTTGGGCACCGGGGAGCTGTTTTTT
NA	TRBV5-4	TRBJ1-6	NA	CASSLAEEPYNSPLHF	TGTGCCAGCAGCTTGGCCGAGGAGCCCTATAATTCACCCCTCCACTTT
NA	TRBV18	TRBJ1-2	NA	CASSPGLSNYGYTF	TGTGCCAGCTCACCTGGCTTATCTAACTATGGCTACACCTTC
NA	TRBV27	TRBJ1-2	TRBD1	CASRATGNYGYTF	TGTGCCAGCCGCGCGACAGGGAACTATGGCTACACCTTC
NA	TRBV19	TRBJ1-5	TRBD1	CASSIYQGARQPQHF	TGTGCCAGTAGTATATACCAGGGGGCGCGTCAGCCCCAGCATTTT
NA	TRBV10-2	TRBJ1-1	NA	CASSVGGRTEAFF	TGCGCCAGCAGTGTAGGAGGGCGGACTGAAGCTTTCTTT
NA	TRBV28	TRBJ1-1	NA	CASRAQGLEGTEAFF	TGTGCCAGCAGAGCCCAGGGGTTAGAGGGCACTGAAGCTTTCTTT
NA	TRBV11-2	TRBJ2-4	TRBD1	CASSRGGFTVTKNIQYF	TGTGCCAGCAGCCGAGGGGGCTTTACGGTAACCAAAAACATTCAGTACTTC
NA	TRBV5-1	TRBJ1-6	TRBD1	CASSLVGTGDSPLHF	TGCGCCAGCAGCTTGGTGGGGACAGGGGATTCACCCCTCCACTTT
NA	TRBV4-1	TRBJ1-2	NA	CASGTGPGDGYTF	TGCGCCAGCGGAACAGGGCCCGGGGATGGCTACACCTTC
NA	TRBV6-6	TRBJ2-1	TRBD1	CASSYGGTGRNNEQFF	TGTGCCAGCAGTTACGGAGGGACAGGCAGGAACAATGAGCAGTTCTTC
NA	TRBV6-1	TRBJ1-2	NA	CASSEVSGSIYGYTF	TGTGCCAGCAGTGAAGTATCCGGGAGCATCTATGGCTACACCTTC
NA	TRBV5-1	TRBJ1-1	TRBD1	CATRGPDTEAFF	TGCGCCACCAGGGGGCCCGACACTGAAGCTTTCTTT
few	TRBV6-5	TRBJ2-2	NA	CASSPLGGGELFF	TGTGCCAGCAGTCCCCTCGGGGGCGGGGAGCTGTTTTTT
NA	TRBV5-1	TRBJ2-1	NA	CASSLDRTGWNEQFF	TGCGCCAGCAGCTTGGACCGGACGGGGTGGAATGAGCAGTTCTTC
NA	TRBV18	TRBJ2-7	TRBD1	CASSPGTGDPYEQYF	TGTGCCAGCTCACCAGGGACAGGGGACCCCTACGAGCAGTACTTC
NA	TRBV10-3	TRBJ2-7	TRBD1	CAISGGTVYEQYF	TGTGCCATCAGTGGGGGGACAGTCTACGAGCAGTACTTC
few	TRBV11-2	TRBJ1-4	NA	CASRLTRTALGEKLFF	TGTGCCAGCAGGCTTACCAGGACAGCTCTGGGGGAAAAACTGTTTTTT
NA	TRBV7-2	TRBJ1-1	TRBD1	CASSTRTPSRTGGTEAFF	TGTGCCAGCAGCACTCGTACGCCCTCCCGGACAGGGGGCACTGAAGCTTTCTTT
NA	TRBV6-4	TRBJ2-4	TRBD1	CASSDRDSNSQYF	TGTGCCAGCAGTGACCGGGACAGTAACAGTCAGTACTTC
medium-sized	TRBV9	TRBJ1-3	TRBD1	CASQPGQLSSGNTIYF	TGTGCCAGCCAACCGGGACAGCTAAGCTCTGGAAACACCATATATTTT
NA	TRBV5-1	TRBJ2-3	TRBD2	CASSLGLAGDGDTQYF	TGCGCCAGCAGCTTGGGACTAGCGGGGGATGGAGATACGCAGTATTTT
few	TRBV19	TRBJ2-1	TRBD1	CASSIPGQGANEQFF	TGTGCCAGTAGTATACCTGGACAGGGGGCGAATGAGCAGTTCTTC
NA	TRBV18	TRBJ1-3	NA	CASSDWTGNTIYF	TGTGCCAGCTCGGATTGGACGGGGAACACCATATATTTT
NA	TRBV4-2	TRBJ2-2	NA	CASSRLIGGPSVTGELFF	TGTGCCAGCAGCCGTTTAATCGGGGGGCCCTCAGTCACCGGGGAGCTGTTTTTT
NA	TRBV19	TRBJ2-1	TRBD1	CASSVPGTGGGEQFF	TGTGCCAGTAGTGTCCCCGGGACAGGAGGCGGTGAGCAGTTCTTC
NA	TRBV21-1	TRBJ1-4	NA	CASSPLLNREIATNEKLFF	TGTGCCAGCAGCCCCCTTCTCAATCGGGAGATTGCAACTAATGAAAAACTGTTTTTT
once	TRBV29-1	TRBJ2-5	NA	CSVEQETQYF	TGCAGCGTCGAGCAAGAGACCCAGTACTTC
NA	TRBV19	TRBJ2-5	NA	CASSAGRETQYF	TGTGCCAGTAGCGCGGGGCGGGAGACCCAGTACTTC
NA	TRBV6-5	TRBJ2-7	TRBD1	CASSYLPGQNYEQYF	TGTGCCAGCAGTTACCTCCCGGGACAGAACTACGAGCAGTACTTC
once	TRBV28	TRBJ2-3	NA	CAGGAADTQYF	TGTGCCGGAGGAGCGGCAGATACGCAGTATTTT
NA	TRBV6-1	TRBJ2-1	TRBD2	CASSEDAGGSSYNEQFF	TGTGCCAGCAGTGAAGACGCAGGCGGGAGCTCCTACAATGAGCAGTTCTTC
once	TRBV4-3	TRBJ1-5	NA	CASSARVGQPQHF	TGCGCCAGCAGCGCGCGAGTGGGCCAGCCCCAGCATTTT
once	TRBV2	TRBJ2-1	TRBD2	CASRGLAGGPHNEQFF	TGTGCCAGCAGGGGACTAGCGGGGGGGCCCCACAATGAGCAGTTCTTC
NA	TRBV7-9	TRBJ2-5	TRBD1	CASSSGQEPGTQYF	TGTGCCAGCAGTTCGGGACAGGAGCCCGGGACCCAGTACTTC
few	TRBV11-3	TRBJ2-5	TRBD2	CASSLRGGAQTQYF	TGTGCCAGCAGCTTACGGGGGGGCGCGCAGACCCAGTACTTC
NA	TRBV4-3	TRBJ1-1	NA	CASSQTYGEAREAFF	TGCGCCAGCAGCCAAACATACGGGGAGGCTCGTGAAGCTTTCTTT
NA	TRBV4-2	TRBJ1-2	NA	CASSTTGTNYGYTF	TGTGCCAGCAGCACAACAGGGACCAACTATGGCTACACCTTC
NA	TRBV18	TRBJ2-5	NA	CASLPGQQETQYF	TGTGCCAGCTTACCAGGGCAGCAAGAGACCCAGTACTTC
few	TRBV13	TRBJ2-5	TRBD2	CASSSPVSGVQGETQYF	TGTGCCAGCAGCTCACCCGTCAGCGGGGTCCAAGGGGAGACCCAGTACTTC
NA	TRBV18	TRBJ1-5	NA	CASSPRGIDNQPQHF	TGTGCCAGCTCACCGCGGGGAATTGACAATCAGCCCCAGCATTTT